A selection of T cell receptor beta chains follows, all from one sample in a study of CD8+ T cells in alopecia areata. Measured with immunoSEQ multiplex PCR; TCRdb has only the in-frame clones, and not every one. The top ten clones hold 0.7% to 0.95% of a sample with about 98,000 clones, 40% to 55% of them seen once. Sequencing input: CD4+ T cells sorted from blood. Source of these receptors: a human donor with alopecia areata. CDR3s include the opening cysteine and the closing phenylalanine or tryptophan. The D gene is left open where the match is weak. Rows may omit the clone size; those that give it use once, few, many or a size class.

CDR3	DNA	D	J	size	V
CSTWGPGGTDTQYF	TGCAGCACCTGGGGGCCTGGGGGCACAGATACGCAGTATTTT	NA	TRBJ2-3	NA	TRBV29-1
CASSRVGSPYQETQYF	TGTGCCAGCAGCCGTGTGGGGTCTCCGTACCAAGAGACCCAGTACTTC	NA	TRBJ2-5	NA	TRBV7-9
CSAIGTGAINTGELFF	TGCAGCGCGATTGGGACAGGGGCTATTAACACCGGGGAGCTGTTTTTT	TRBD1	TRBJ2-2	few	TRBV29-1
CATAGGVGTDTQYF	TGTGCCACCGCAGGGGGGGTGGGCACAGATACGCAGTATTTT	NA	TRBJ2-3	NA	TRBV28
CSVTDYGYTF	TGCAGCGTGACCGACTATGGCTACACCTTC	NA	TRBJ1-2	NA	TRBV29-1
CASTTTPGQETQYF	TGTGCCAGCACCACTACCCCGGGCCAAGAGACCCAGTACTTC	NA	TRBJ2-5	few	TRBV28
CASSPFQPEYNEQFF	TGTGCCAGCAGCCCCTTTCAACCAGAATACAATGAGCAGTTCTTC	NA	TRBJ2-1	few	TRBV11-2
CASSSTGDTDTQYF	TGCGCCAGCAGCTCGACAGGAGACACAGATACGCAGTATTTT	NA	TRBJ2-3	NA	TRBV5-1
CASTGTGVNEQFF	TGTGCCTCGACCGGGACAGGGGTGAATGAGCAGTTCTTC	TRBD1	TRBJ2-1	NA	TRBV30
CASSPTPSTDTQYF	TGCGCCAGCAGCCCGACTCCTAGCACAGATACGCAGTATTTT	NA	TRBJ2-3	NA	TRBV5-1
CAGAVVTDGGEQYF	TGTGCCGGAGCAGTGGTGACTGACGGAGGCGAGCAGTACTTC	NA	TRBJ2-7	NA	TRBV2
CSTKGVFDGYTF	TGCAGCACCAAAGGGGTTTTCGATGGCTACACCTTC	NA	TRBJ1-2	NA	TRBV29-1
CSSRQDQYNEQFF	TGCAGCTCCCGCCAGGACCAATACAATGAGCAGTTCTTC	NA	TRBJ2-1	NA	TRBV29-1
CASSGPRRGNTGELFF	TGTGCCAGCAGCGGTCCCCGTAGGGGGAACACCGGGGAGCTGTTTTTT	NA	TRBJ2-2	NA	TRBV9
CSARAQETQYF	TGCAGTGCTAGAGCCCAAGAGACCCAGTACTTC	NA	TRBJ2-5	NA	TRBV20-1
CASSPGDAGSDEQFF	TGTGCCAGCAGCCCAGGGGACGCTGGGTCCGATGAGCAGTTCTTC	NA	TRBJ2-1	NA	TRBV6-5
CASSRTGDSVGYTF	TGTGCCAGCAGCCGGACAGGGGATAGTGTGGGCTACACCTTC	TRBD1	TRBJ1-2	few	TRBV7-9
CAIAGGPTDTQYF	TGTGCCATCGCGGGGGGGCCTACAGATACGCAGTATTTT	TRBD2	TRBJ2-3	once	TRBV10-3
CAWDPGQGIGEQYF	TGTGCCTGGGATCCGGGACAGGGGATCGGGGAGCAGTACTTC	TRBD1	TRBJ2-7	NA	TRBV30
CAWTSGRGNYGYTF	TGTGCCTGGACCAGCGGCAGAGGAAACTATGGCTACACCTTC	NA	TRBJ1-2	NA	TRBV30
CASSPRGGGTSDTQYF	TGTGCCAGCTCACCACGCGGAGGGGGAACGTCAGATACGCAGTATTTT	NA	TRBJ2-3	once	TRBV18
CSVMGVLTDTQYF	TGCAGCGTGATGGGGGTCCTCACAGATACGCAGTATTTT	NA	TRBJ2-3	NA	TRBV29-1
CASSGRPNWEETQYF	TGTGCCAGCAGCGGAAGGCCAAATTGGGAGGAGACCCAGTACTTC	NA	TRBJ2-5	NA	TRBV7-2
CAWIQLPGDTQYF	TGTGCCTGGATTCAACTACCGGGAGATACGCAGTATTTT	NA	TRBJ2-3	NA	TRBV30
CASTSTGGETQYF	TGTGCCAGCACATCGACAGGCGGGGAGACCCAGTACTTC	NA	TRBJ2-5	NA	TRBV6-5
CSARGLEGGTDTQYF	TGCAGCGCCCGGGGGTTAGAAGGGGGAACAGATACGCAGTATTTT	NA	TRBJ2-3	few	TRBV29-1
CASSNLPGQGLSEAFF	TGTGCCAGTAGTAACCTCCCGGGACAGGGGCTCTCTGAAGCTTTCTTT	TRBD1	TRBJ1-1	NA	TRBV19